A selection of T cell receptor beta chains follows, all from one sample in a study of blood T cell repertoires in COVID-19. Only in-frame clones appear in the TCRdb table, and some are missing; sequencing was by immunoSEQ multiplex PCR. Among 350,000 to 450,000 clones listed, about 90% were seen once. Input material: PBMCs or T cells enriched from blood (not recorded which). The receptor set was obtained from a woman in her thirties who had recovered from COVID-19. The CDR3 runs from the conserved cysteine through the conserved F or W. Each record gives: V gene, D gene, clone size, J gene, CDR3 protein, CDR3 DNA. The D gene is left open where the match is weak. For some rows the clone size is stated as once, few or many, or as a class when expanded; others skip it.

v_call: TRBV3-1/TRBV3-2; d_call: .; clone_size: once; j_call: TRBJ1-5; cdr3_aa: CASSQGPGGTQPQHF; cdr3_nt: TGTGCCAGCAGCCAAGGGCCCGGGGGAACCCAGCCCCAGCATTTT
v_call: TRBV2; d_call: .; clone_size: .; j_call: TRBJ1-1; cdr3_aa: CASSSPLSGMLNTEAFF; cdr3_nt: TGTGCCAGCAGTTCTCCTCTCTCAGGGATGCTGAACACTGAAGCTTTCTTT
v_call: TRBV11-1; d_call: .; clone_size: .; j_call: TRBJ2-7; cdr3_aa: CASSLAGGGMAYEQYF; cdr3_nt: TGTGCCAGCAGCTTAGCCGGGGGTGGAATGGCCTACGAGCAGTACTTC
v_call: TRBV6-1; d_call: .; clone_size: .; j_call: TRBJ2-1; cdr3_aa: CASSDSWGVNNEQFF; cdr3_nt: TGTGCCAGCAGTGATAGTTGGGGGGTAAACAATGAGCAGTTCTTC
v_call: TRBV3-1/TRBV3-2; d_call: TRBD2; clone_size: few; j_call: TRBJ2-2; cdr3_aa: CATAGGWTANTGELFF; cdr3_nt: TGTGCCACAGCGGGGGGATGGACGGCGAACACCGGGGAGCTGTTTTTT
v_call: TRBV5-1; d_call: .; clone_size: .; j_call: TRBJ1-2; cdr3_aa: CASLGTFSDGYTF; cdr3_nt: TGCGCCAGCCTAGGGACATTCTCTGATGGCTACACCTTC
v_call: TRBV19; d_call: .; clone_size: .; j_call: TRBJ2-3; cdr3_aa: CASTVGGQHTQYF; cdr3_nt: TGTGCCAGCACAGTGGGGGGTCAACATACGCAGTATTTT
v_call: TRBV30; d_call: .; clone_size: .; j_call: TRBJ2-7; cdr3_aa: CAWSVGSAYEQYF; cdr3_nt: TGTGCCTGGAGTGTAGGTAGCGCGTACGAGCAGTACTTC
v_call: TRBV28; d_call: .; clone_size: .; j_call: TRBJ1-4; cdr3_aa: CASSLFPEGDEKLFF; cdr3_nt: TGTGCCAGCAGTTTATTTCCAGAAGGAGATGAAAAACTGTTTTTT
v_call: TRBV5-1; d_call: TRBD1; clone_size: .; j_call: TRBJ1-1; cdr3_aa: CASSFGTGWVGTEAFF; cdr3_nt: TGCGCCAGCAGCTTCGGGACAGGGTGGGTCGGCACTGAAGCTTTCTTT
v_call: TRBV20-1; d_call: .; clone_size: .; j_call: TRBJ2-7; cdr3_aa: CSASLTSEQYF; cdr3_nt: TGCAGTGCTAGCCTGACATCCGAGCAGTACTTC
v_call: TRBV24-1; d_call: .; clone_size: .; j_call: TRBJ1-3; cdr3_aa: CATSRGFSGNTIYF; cdr3_nt: TGTGCCACCAGTCGGGGGTTCTCTGGAAACACCATATATTTT
v_call: TRBV7-9; d_call: TRBD1; clone_size: .; j_call: TRBJ2-5; cdr3_aa: CASSITGGQETQYF; cdr3_nt: TGTGCCAGCAGCATTACAGGGGGCCAAGAGACCCAGTACTTC
v_call: TRBV21-1; d_call: .; clone_size: .; j_call: TRBJ2-1; cdr3_aa: CASSKGTGFSYNEQFF; cdr3_nt: TGTGCCAGCAGCAAGGGAACAGGTTTTTCCTACAATGAGCAGTTCTTC
v_call: TRBV7-3; d_call: .; clone_size: .; j_call: TRBJ1-2; cdr3_aa: CASSSPGGGDGYTF; cdr3_nt: TGTGCCAGCAGCTCTCCTGGAGGGGGGGATGGCTACACCTTC
v_call: TRBV19; d_call: .; clone_size: .; j_call: TRBJ2-6; cdr3_aa: CASSKEGHHKRGANVLTF; cdr3_nt: TGTGCCAGTAGTAAGGAAGGACATCATAAACGTGGGGCCAACGTCCTGACTTTC
v_call: TRBV18; d_call: TRBD1; clone_size: .; j_call: TRBJ1-6; cdr3_aa: CASSPGTGGFGNSPLHF; cdr3_nt: TGTGCCAGCTCACCAGGCACAGGGGGATTCGGTAATTCACCCCTCCACTTT
v_call: TRBV11-2; d_call: TRBD2; clone_size: .; j_call: TRBJ2-3; cdr3_aa: CASSLRTSPPTHTDTQYF; cdr3_nt: TGTGCCAGCAGCTTACGGACTAGCCCACCTACCCACACAGATACGCAGTATTTT